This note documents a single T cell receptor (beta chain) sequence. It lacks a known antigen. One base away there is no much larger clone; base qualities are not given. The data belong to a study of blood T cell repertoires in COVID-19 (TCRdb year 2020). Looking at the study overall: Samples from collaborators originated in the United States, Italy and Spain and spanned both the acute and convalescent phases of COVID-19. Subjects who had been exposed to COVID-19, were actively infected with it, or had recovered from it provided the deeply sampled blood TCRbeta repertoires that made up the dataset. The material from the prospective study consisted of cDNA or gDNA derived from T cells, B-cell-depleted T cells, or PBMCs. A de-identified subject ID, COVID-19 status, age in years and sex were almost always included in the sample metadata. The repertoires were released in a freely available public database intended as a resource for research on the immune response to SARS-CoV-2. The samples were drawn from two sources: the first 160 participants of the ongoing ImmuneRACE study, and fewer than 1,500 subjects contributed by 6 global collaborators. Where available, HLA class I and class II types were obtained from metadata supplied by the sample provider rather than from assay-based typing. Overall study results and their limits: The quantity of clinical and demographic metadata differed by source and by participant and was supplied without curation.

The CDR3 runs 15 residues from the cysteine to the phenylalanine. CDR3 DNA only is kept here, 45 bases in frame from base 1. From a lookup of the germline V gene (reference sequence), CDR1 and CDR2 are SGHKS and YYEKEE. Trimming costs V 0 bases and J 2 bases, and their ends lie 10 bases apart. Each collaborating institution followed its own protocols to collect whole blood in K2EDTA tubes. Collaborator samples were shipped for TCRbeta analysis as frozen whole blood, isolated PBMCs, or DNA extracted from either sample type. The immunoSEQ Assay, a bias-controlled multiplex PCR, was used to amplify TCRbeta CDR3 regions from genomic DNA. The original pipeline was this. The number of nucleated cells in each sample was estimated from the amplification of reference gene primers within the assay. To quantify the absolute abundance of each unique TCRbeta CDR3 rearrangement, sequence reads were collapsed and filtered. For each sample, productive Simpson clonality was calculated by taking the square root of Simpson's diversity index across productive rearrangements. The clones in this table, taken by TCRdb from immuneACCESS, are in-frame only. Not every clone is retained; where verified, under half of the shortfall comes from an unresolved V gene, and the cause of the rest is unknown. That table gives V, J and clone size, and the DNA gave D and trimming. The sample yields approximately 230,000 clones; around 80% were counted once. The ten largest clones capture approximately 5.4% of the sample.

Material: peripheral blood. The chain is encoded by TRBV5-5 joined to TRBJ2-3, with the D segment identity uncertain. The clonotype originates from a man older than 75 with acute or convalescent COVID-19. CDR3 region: CASSLVVEPTDTQYF. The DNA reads TGTGCCAGCAGCTTGGTGGTAGAACCCACAGATACGCAGTATTTT.